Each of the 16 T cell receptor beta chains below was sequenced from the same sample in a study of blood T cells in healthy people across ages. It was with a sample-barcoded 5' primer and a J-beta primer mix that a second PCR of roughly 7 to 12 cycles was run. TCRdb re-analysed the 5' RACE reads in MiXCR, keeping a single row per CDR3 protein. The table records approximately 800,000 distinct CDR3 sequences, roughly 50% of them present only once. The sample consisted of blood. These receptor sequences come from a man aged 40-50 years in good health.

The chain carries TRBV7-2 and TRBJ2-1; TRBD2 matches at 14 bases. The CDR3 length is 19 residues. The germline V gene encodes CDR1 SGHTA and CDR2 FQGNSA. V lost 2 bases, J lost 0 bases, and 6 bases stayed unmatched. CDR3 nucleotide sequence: TGTGCCAGCAGCTTAACGAGACTAGCGGGAGGGAGCTCCTACAATGAGCAGTTCTTC. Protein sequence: CASSLTRLAGGSSYNEQFF.

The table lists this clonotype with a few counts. In nucleotides, the CDR3 is TGTGCTAGTGGTTTGGACTTCCGTGGGACAGGGTCGGGGGCCAACGTCCTGACTTTC. Amino acid sequence: CASGLDFRGTGSGANVLTF. The rearrangement joins TRBV12-5 to TRBJ2-6; 9 bases are shared with TRBD1. Germline V lookup: CDR1 LGHNT, CDR2 FRNRAP. This CDR3 is 19 amino acids long. V lost 1 base, J lost 4 bases, and 11 bases stayed unmatched. Full variable domain (remainder filled in from reference TRBV12-5 and TRBJ2-6): DARVTQTPRHKVTEMGQEVTMRCQPILGHNTVFWYRQTMMQGLELLAYFRNRAPLDDSGMPKDRFSAEMPDATLATLKIQPSEPRDSAVYFCASGLDFRGTGSGANVLTFGAGSRLTVL.

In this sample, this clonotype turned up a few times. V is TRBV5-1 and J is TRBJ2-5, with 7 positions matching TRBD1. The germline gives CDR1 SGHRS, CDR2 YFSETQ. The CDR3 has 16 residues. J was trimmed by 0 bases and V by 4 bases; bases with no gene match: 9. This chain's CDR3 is CASSAEGQLYQETQYF. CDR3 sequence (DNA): TGCGCCAGCAGCGCTGAGGGACAGCTGTACCAAGAGACCCAGTACTTC.

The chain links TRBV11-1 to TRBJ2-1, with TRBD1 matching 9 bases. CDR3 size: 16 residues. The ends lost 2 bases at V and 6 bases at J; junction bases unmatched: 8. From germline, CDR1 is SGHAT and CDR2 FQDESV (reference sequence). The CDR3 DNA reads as TGTGCCAGCAGCTTATGGTCTGAGACAGGGGGCAATGAGCAGTTCTTC. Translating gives CASSLWSETGGNEQFF.

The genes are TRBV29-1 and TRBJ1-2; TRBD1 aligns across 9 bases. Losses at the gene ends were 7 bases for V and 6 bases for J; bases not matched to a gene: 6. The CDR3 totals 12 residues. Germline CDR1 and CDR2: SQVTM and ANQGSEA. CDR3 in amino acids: CSAPDRGDGYTF. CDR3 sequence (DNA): TGCAGCGCTCCTGACAGGGGGGATGGCTACACCTTC.

CDR3 nucleotide sequence: TGCAGTGCTGATAGCGGCTTTCGCACAGATACGCAGTATTTT. Translating gives CSADSGFRTDTQYF. The rearrangement links TRBV20-1 to TRBJ2-3; possibly TRBD2 for D (6 bases). CDR3 size: 14 residues. V lost 5 bases and J lost 1, with 13 bases in between. Germline assignment: CDR1 DFQATT and CDR2 SNEGSKA (reference sequence).

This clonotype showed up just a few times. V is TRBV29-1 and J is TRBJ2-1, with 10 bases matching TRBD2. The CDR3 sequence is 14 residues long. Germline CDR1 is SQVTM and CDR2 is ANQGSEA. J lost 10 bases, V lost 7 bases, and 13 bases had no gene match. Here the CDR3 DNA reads TGCAGCGCCGAGGGCCTAGCGGGAGTCCTCGAGCAGTTCTTC. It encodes CSAEGLAGVLEQFF.

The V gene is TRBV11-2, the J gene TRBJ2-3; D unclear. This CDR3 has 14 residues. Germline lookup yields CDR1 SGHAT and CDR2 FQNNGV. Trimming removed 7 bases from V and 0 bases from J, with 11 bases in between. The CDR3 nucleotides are TGTGCCAGCACCTGGGTGTCTAGCACAGATACGCAGTATTTT. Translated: CASTWVSSTDTQYF.

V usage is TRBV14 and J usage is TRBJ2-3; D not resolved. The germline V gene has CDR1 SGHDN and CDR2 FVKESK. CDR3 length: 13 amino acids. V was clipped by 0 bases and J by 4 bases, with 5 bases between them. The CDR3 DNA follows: TGTGCCAGCAGCCAAGACATTGCAGATACGCAGTATTTT. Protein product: CASSQDIADTQYF. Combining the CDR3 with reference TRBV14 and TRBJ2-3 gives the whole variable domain EAGVTQFPSHSVIEKGQTVTLRCDPISGHDNLYWYRRVMGKEIKFLLHFVKESKQDESGMPNNRFLAERTGGTYSTLKVQPAELEDSGVYFCASSQDIADTQYFGPGTRLTVL.

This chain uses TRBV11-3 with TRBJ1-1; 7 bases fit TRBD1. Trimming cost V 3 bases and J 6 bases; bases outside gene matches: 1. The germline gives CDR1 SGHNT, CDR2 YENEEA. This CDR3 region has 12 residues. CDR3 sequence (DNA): TGTGCCAGCAGCTTCAGGGGGGCTGAAGCTTTCTTT. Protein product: CASSFRGAEAFF. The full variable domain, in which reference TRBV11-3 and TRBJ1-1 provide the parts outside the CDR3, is EAGVVQSPRYKIIEKKQPVAFWCNPISGHNTLYWYLQNLGQGPELLIRYENEEAVDDSQLPKDRFSAERLKGVDSTLKIQPAELGDSAVYLCASSFRGAEAFFGQGTRLTVV.

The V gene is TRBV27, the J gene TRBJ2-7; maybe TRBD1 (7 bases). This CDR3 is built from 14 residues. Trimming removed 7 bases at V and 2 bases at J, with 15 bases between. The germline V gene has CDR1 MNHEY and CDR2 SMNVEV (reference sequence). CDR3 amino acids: CASKRQGGTYEQYF. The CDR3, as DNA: TGTGCCAGCAAGCGGCAGGGGGGAACCTACGAGCAGTACTTC.

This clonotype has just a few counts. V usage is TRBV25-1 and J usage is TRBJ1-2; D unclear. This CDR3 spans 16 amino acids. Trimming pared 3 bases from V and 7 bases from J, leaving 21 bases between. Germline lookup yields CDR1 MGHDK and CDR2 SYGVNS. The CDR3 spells CASSDPQAVLSRGYTF. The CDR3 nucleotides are TGTGCCAGCAGTGACCCCCAAGCCGTTTTAAGCCGTGGCTACACCTTC.

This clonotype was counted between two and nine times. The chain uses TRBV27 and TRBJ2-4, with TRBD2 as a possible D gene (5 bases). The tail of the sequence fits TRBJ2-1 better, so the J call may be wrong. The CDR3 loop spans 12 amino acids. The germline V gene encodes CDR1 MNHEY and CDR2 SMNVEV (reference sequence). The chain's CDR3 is CASSLDNRGQFF. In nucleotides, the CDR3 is TGTGCCAGCAGTTTAGACAATCGGGGGCAGTTCTTC.

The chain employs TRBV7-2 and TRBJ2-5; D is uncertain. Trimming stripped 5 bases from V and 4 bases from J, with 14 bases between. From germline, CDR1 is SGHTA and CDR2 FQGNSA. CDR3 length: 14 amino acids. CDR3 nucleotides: TGTGCCAGCAGCCAGCACGTCACGGCAGAGACCCAGTACTTC. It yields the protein CASSQHVTAETQYF. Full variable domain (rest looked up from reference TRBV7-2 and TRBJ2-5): GAGVSQSPSNKVTEKGKDVELRCDPISGHTALYWYRQSLGQGLEFLIYFQGNSAPDKSGLPSDRFSAERTGGSVSTLTIQRTQQEDSAVYLCASSQHVTAETQYFGPGTRLLVL.

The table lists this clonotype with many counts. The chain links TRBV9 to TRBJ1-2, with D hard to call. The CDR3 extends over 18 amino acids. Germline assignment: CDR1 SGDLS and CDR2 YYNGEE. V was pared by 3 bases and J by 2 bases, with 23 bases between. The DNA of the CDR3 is TGTGCCAGCAGCGAAGATCGAACCGGGAGCCGCGGCAACTATGGCTACACCTTC. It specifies CASSEDRTGSRGNYGYTF. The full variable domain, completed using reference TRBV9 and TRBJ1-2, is DSGVTQTPKHLITATGQRVTLRCSPRSGDLSVYWYQQSLDQGLQFLIQYYNGEERAKGNILERFSAQQFPDLHSELNLSSLELGDSALYFCASSEDRTGSRGNYGYTFGSGTRLTVV.

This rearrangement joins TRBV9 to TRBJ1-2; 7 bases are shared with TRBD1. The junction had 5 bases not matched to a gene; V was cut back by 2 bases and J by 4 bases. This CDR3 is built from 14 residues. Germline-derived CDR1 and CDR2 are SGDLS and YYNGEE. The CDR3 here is CASSVEQGTYGYTF. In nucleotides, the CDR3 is TGTGCCAGCAGCGTTGAACAGGGGACCTATGGCTACACCTTC.